This TCR beta chain was found in a study of blood T cell repertoires in COVID-19 (TCRdb year 2020). Background on the whole study: Samples from collaborators originated in the United States, Italy and Spain and spanned both the acute and convalescent phases of COVID-19. A de-identified subject ID, COVID-19 status, age in years and sex were almost always included in the sample metadata. The repertoires were released in a freely available public database intended as a resource for research on the immune response to SARS-CoV-2. Samples were obtained from the ongoing ImmuneRACE study (first 160 participants) and from 1,254 subjects provided by 6 global collaborators. Deeply sampled blood TCRbeta repertoires from subjects exposed to, actively infected with, or recovered from COVID-19 were included in the dataset. The material from the prospective study consisted of cDNA or gDNA derived from T cells, B-cell-depleted T cells, or PBMCs. HLA class I and class II types, where available, came from metadata supplied by the sample provider rather than from assay-based typing. What the research found in general, with its limitations: The amount of clinical and demographic metadata varied by source and participant and was provided uncurated.

TCRbeta CDR3 regions were amplified from genomic DNA by means of the immunoSEQ Assay, a bias-controlled multiplex PCR. The original methods were these. Nucleated cell counts per sample were estimated from amplification of reference gene primers within the assay. Sequence reads were collapsed and filtered to measure the absolute abundance of every unique TCRbeta CDR3 rearrangement. For each sample, productive Simpson clonality was calculated as the square root of Simpson's diversity index over productive rearrangements. TCRdb's version of the immuneACCESS table is confined to in-frame rearrangements and falls short of the full clone set. An unresolved V gene accounts for under half of the shortfall where checked; the remainder is of unknown origin. The DNA was the basis for D and trimming; V, J and clone size are from that table. For this sample there are 240,000 or so clones; approximately 80% appear just once. 1.5% to 2% of the sample comes from the top ten.

As regards this clone: No cognate antigen has been identified for it. No base-level quality is on record; no much larger clone is a single base apart.

Each collaborating institution followed its own protocols to collect whole blood in K2EDTA tubes. For TCRbeta analysis, collaborators shipped samples as frozen whole blood, isolated PBMCs, or DNA extracted from either of those sample types. The germline ends are 6 bases apart after V is trimmed by 3 bases and J by 9 bases. From the cysteine through the phenylalanine, the CDR3 covers 11 amino acids. The CDR3 DNA has 33 bases and is translated from base 1. The chain couples TRBV12-3 or TRBV12-4 to TRBJ2-1; the D gene lacks a confident call. The sample consisted of peripheral blood. The TCR comes from a woman older than 75 with acute or convalescent COVID-19. The CDR3 region has the sequence CASSLSTEQFF. The DNA sequence is as follows: TGTGCCAGCAGTTTGAGCACTGAGCAGTTCTTC.